The T cell receptor (beta chain) described here comes from a study of blood T cell repertoires in COVID-19. With respect to this clone: The same CDR3 also results from other DNA sequences found in this sample.

Assay: immunoSEQ multiplex PCR; the TCRdb copy retains only in-frame clones and omits some. The repertoire holds roughly 250,000 clones, with about 88% as singletons. Trimming took off 6 bases at V and 0 bases at J, with 8 bases between the two ends. Germline assignment: CDR1 ENHRY and CDR2 SYGVKD. This CDR3 is built from 13 residues. The receptor's source is a woman aged 40 to 50 who had recovered from COVID-19. The rearrangement links TRBV10-3 to TRBJ1-1; maybe TRBD1 (6 bases). The sequenced material came from peripheral blood. CDR3 residues: CAIRDSLNTEAFF. As DNA, the CDR3 is TGTGCCATCAGGGACAGCCTGAACACTGAAGCTTTCTTT.